The 5 T cell receptor beta chains given below trace back to one sample, sequenced in a study of blood T cell repertoires in COVID-19. The repertoire was sequenced with immunoSEQ multiplex PCR; TCRdb's copy has only in-frame clones and lacks some. The table shows some 240,000 clones, with 84% occurring only once. Source material: peripheral blood. The receptor set was obtained from a woman between 35 and 50 years old who had recovered from COVID-19.

This clone was seen more than once but under ten times. The chain recombines TRBV11-2 with TRBJ2-6; 10 nucleotides match TRBD1. V lost 0 bases to trimming and J lost 2 bases; unmatched junction nucleotides: 4. Germline assignment: CDR1 SGHAT and CDR2 FQNNGV. This CDR3 has 18 residues. CDR3 bases: TGTGCCAGCAGCTTAGATCGGGACAGGGGCCCTGGGGCCAACGTCCTGACTTTC. Translated: CASSLDRDRGPGANVLTF.

The chain's CDR3 is CATSDTLGGAYRFNEQFF. The CDR3 DNA is TGTGCCACCAGTGATACTTTAGGGGGCGCATACCGTTTTAATGAGCAGTTCTTC. The V gene is TRBV24-1, the J gene TRBJ2-1, with 7 bases matching TRBD1. The CDR3 covers 18 residues. The V gene end was trimmed by 3 bases and the J gene end by 7 bases; junction bases not matched to a gene: 17. The germline V gene has CDR1 KGHDR and CDR2 SFDVKD.

The gene calls are TRBV5-1 and TRBJ1-5, with TRBD1 as a possible D gene (6 bases). The V gene's germline CDR1 is SGHRS and CDR2 YFSETQ. This CDR3 spans 13 amino acids. Trimming took off 3 bases at V and 14 bases at J, with 18 bases between the two ends. Here the CDR3 reads CASSYDQTGLKHF. The CDR3 bases are TGCGCCAGCAGCTACGACCAGACAGGCCTGAAGCATTTT.

The V gene is TRBV6-5, the J gene TRBJ2-5; weak D call: TRBD1 (7 bases). Per germline, CDR1 MNHEY and CDR2 SVGAGI. Trimming removed 6 bases from V and 5 bases from J, with 13 bases in between. This CDR3 comprises 13 residues. The CDR3, as DNA: TGTGCCAGCAGCTCAGGGGGGTTGGAGACCCAGTACTTC. Translated, it gives CASSSGGLETQYF.

The chain is built from TRBV4-1 and TRBJ1-3; TRBD1 matches 12 bases. The CDR3 length is 16 residues. V gave up 3 bases and J gave up 5 bases; unmatched junction bases: 5. Germline CDR1 is MGHRA and CDR2 is YSYEKL. This chain's CDR3 is CASSQMGQGARNTIYF. The CDR3 bases are TGCGCCAGCAGCCAGATGGGACAGGGGGCCCGAAACACCATATATTTT.